A selection of T cell receptor beta chains follows, all from one sample in a study of blood T cell repertoires in COVID-19. Clones were read by immunoSEQ multiplex PCR, and TCRdb kept only the in-frame ones, dropping some. The sample lists about 68,000 clones, roughly 88% seen once, with 2% to 2.5% in the top ten. Sequencing was performed on peripheral blood. These receptors came from a human donor in a cohort sampled during active COVID-19. Both conserved end residues are part of each CDR3. Each record gives: V gene, J gene, CDR3 protein.

>TRBV24-1|TRBJ2-2
CATSDNPGMPGELFF
>TRBV2|TRBJ2-4
CASTSGTSGVSNIQYF
>TRBV6-5|TRBJ1-2
CASSYSDRVSGDGYTF
>TRBV6-6|TRBJ1-5
CASSYRQGAQPQHF
>TRBV30|TRBJ1-4
CAWSLQRGANEKLFF
>TRBV2|TRBJ1-5
CASTPGQGAVQPQHF
>TRBV6-1|TRBJ1-2
CASSEALTEGAKGGYTF
>TRBV11-2|TRBJ1-2
CASSSTGHPNYGYTF
>TRBV7-9|TRBJ1-1
CASSLGTLDTEAFF
>TRBV19|TRBJ1-2
CASSMGRYDYGYTF
>TRBV27|TRBJ1-1
CASSLGANTEAFF
>TRBV4-3|TRBJ2-1
CASSQESGGEQFF
>TRBV11-2|TRBJ2-7
CASSLPGRGSYEQYF
>TRBV4-2|TRBJ2-5
CASSRSLAGGGKETQYF
>TRBV2|TRBJ2-1
CASSQPMTWEQFF
>TRBV28|TRBJ1-5
CATQGQAPNQPQHF
>TRBV5-4|TRBJ2-1
CASSQTSGGVNEQFF
>TRBV5-5|TRBJ1-6
CASSLVNRPNSPLHF
>TRBV27|TRBJ1-1
CASRSIRGQGEAFF
>TRBV11-2|TRBJ2-4
CASSLTGGLFLAKNIQYF
>TRBV19|TRBJ2-5
CASSIQGQGSETQYF
>TRBV5-6|TRBJ2-5
CASSPGTGETQYF
>TRBV18|TRBJ1-1
CASSPPGGRDTEAFF
>TRBV28|TRBJ1-1
CASYNRVRMNTEAFF
>TRBV19|TRBJ1-1
CASSNQGRNTEAFF
>TRBV3-1/TRBV3-2|TRBJ1-2
CASSQDGPGGAINGYTF
>TRBV5-1|TRBJ2-3
CASSSGHMTADTQYF
>TRBV28|TRBJ1-5
CASSVINQPQHF
>TRBV10-3|TRBJ1-1
CAISWTGQENTEAFF
>TRBV29-1|TRBJ2-6
CSVEGAGDGANVLTF
>TRBV19|TRBJ1-1
CASNQQGGNTEAFF
>TRBV12-3/TRBV12-4|TRBJ1-2
CASSPSQANGYTF
>TRBV28|TRBJ2-5
CASSRGYQETQYF
>TRBV7-2|TRBJ1-2
CASSPRTAFNGYTF
>TRBV6-5|TRBJ1-1
CASSSLGQNPEAFF
>TRBV11-2|TRBJ2-1
CASSLEVAGRKFF
>TRBV28|TRBJ2-1
CASSLTGQGIYEQFF
>TRBV2|TRBJ1-1
CASSEEGQGGRAFF
>TRBV7-9|TRBJ1-2
CASSSRQDPDGYTF
>TRBV29-1|TRBJ1-1
CSVEVGAEAFF
>TRBV24-1|TRBJ2-3
CATSGSRTSGLPTDTQYF
>TRBV7-9|TRBJ1-2
CASSLRKENYGYTF
>TRBV5-1|TRBJ2-3
CASSLGGSSGSRLTDTQYF
>TRBV27|TRBJ1-5
CASKINSPSGPQHF
>TRBV14|TRBJ2-4
CASRPPGQGLLAKNIQYF
>TRBV28|TRBJ2-1
CASSAHRDYTQFF
>TRBV28|TRBJ2-1
CASSATSGGFNEQFF
>TRBV28|TRBJ1-4
CASSLTKPGKLFF